These 20 T cell receptor beta chains originate from one sample sequenced in a study of OX40 agonist ivuxolimab in advanced cancers. TCRdb's copy holds only in-frame clones and misses some; the assay was immunoSEQ multiplex PCR. The sample lists approximately 70,000 clones; 86% were seen once. The specimen was CD4+ or CD8+ T cells sorted from blood, collected in a trial of the OX40 agonist ivuxolimab. The receptors were gathered from an adult with an advanced solid tumor such as melanoma, head and neck, liver or kidney cancer.

This sequence joins TRBV6-1 and TRBJ2-5, with D tentatively TRBD2 (5 bases). V was clipped by 2 bases and J by 6 bases, with 10 bases between them. CDR3 size: 13 residues. Germline V gene data show CDR1 as MNHNS and CDR2 as SASEGT. The CDR3 is CASSELALQTQYF. CDR3 in DNA: TGTGCCAGCAGTGAACTAGCTTTACAGACCCAGTACTTC.

The V call is TRBV6-5, the J call TRBJ1-4, with D unclear. CDR3 length: 14 amino acids. The germline V gene has CDR1 MNHEY and CDR2 SVGAGI. Trimming removed 5 bases at V and 1 base at J, with 8 bases between. Here the CDR3 DNA reads TGTGCCAGCAGTCGGACGTTAACTAATGAAAAACTGTTTTTT. As protein: CASSRTLTNEKLFF.

A few counts support this clone. This chain connects TRBV2 to TRBJ1-5, with TRBD1 as a possible D gene (5 bases). Germline V gene lookup returns CDR1 SNHLY and CDR2 FYNNEI. With 1 base removed from V and 6 bases from J, the gap between germline ends came to 10 bases. The CDR3 runs 14 residues. CDR3 region: CASSEGRGVQPQHF. In DNA form, the CDR3 reads TGTGCCAGCAGTGAAGGAAGGGGAGTTCAGCCCCAGCATTTT.

The V and J genes are TRBV10-2 and TRBJ2-6; 9 bases line up with TRBD2. The CDR3 covers 17 residues. Germline V lookup: CDR1 WSHSY, CDR2 SAAADI. V trimming: 6 bases; J trimming: 2 bases; junction bases outside the gene matches: 8. CDR3 residues: CASRREAGGPGANVLTF. DNA of the CDR3: TGCGCCAGCAGAAGAGAGGCGGGGGGGCCTGGGGCCAACGTCCTGACTTTC.

V gene TRBV7-9 combines with J gene TRBJ2-7; 9 bases agree with TRBD1. The CDR3 is 14 residues long. The germline CDR1 and CDR2 sequences are SEHNR and FQNEAQ (reference sequence). Unmatched junction bases numbered 4, after V lost 5 bases and J lost 2 bases. Written as DNA, the CDR3 is TGTGCCAGCAGCGGCTGGGACAGGGCCTACGAGCAGTACTTC. Translating it yields CASSGWDRAYEQYF.

The CDR3 protein is CASSTDSVYGYTF. For the CDR3, the DNA is TGTGCCAGCAGTACCGACAGCGTCTATGGCTACACCTTC. The chain employs TRBV6-1 and TRBJ1-2; D possibly corresponds to TRBD1 (5 bases). The CDR3 loop spans 13 amino acids. CDR1 is MNHNS and CDR2 is SASEGT in the germline V gene. V was shortened by 5 bases and J by 4 bases, with 11 bases between the two germline ends.

The CDR3 spells CASSPGVANYGYTF. Written as DNA, the CDR3 is TGTGCCAGCAGCCCAGGGGTTGCTAACTATGGCTACACCTTC. This chain uses TRBV2 with TRBJ1-2; D possibly corresponds to TRBD1 (6 bases). CDR3 length: 14 residues. CDR1 and CDR2 (germline): SNHLY, FYNNEI. Trimming removed 6 bases from V and 0 bases from J, with 11 bases in between.

V gene TRBV2 combines with J gene TRBJ1-2; perhaps TRBD1 as D (5 bases). The CDR3 extends over 14 amino acids. Trimming shortened V by 3 bases and J by 0 bases, and 8 bases separated the two germline ends. Germline values: CDR1 SNHLY, CDR2 FYNNEI. The CDR3 spells CASSERGSNYGYTF. The CDR3 DNA reads as TGTGCCAGCAGTGAGAGGGGATCTAACTATGGCTACACCTTC.

This clone has only a few counts. The chain uses TRBV30 and TRBJ2-7; 7 bases match TRBD2. The CDR3 contains 14 residues. The germline V gene has CDR1 GTSNPN and CDR2 SVGIG (reference sequence). V lost 3 bases and J lost 0; bases outside the gene matches: 5. The CDR3 DNA reads as TGTGCCTGGAGACGAAGCGGGACCTCCTACGAGCAGTACTTC. Translation gives CAWRRSGTSYEQYF.

The V call is TRBV2, the J call TRBJ2-5; 10 positions agree with TRBD1. With 4 bases clipped from V and 5 bases from J, the junction kept 7 bases outside the gene matches. Per the germline V gene, CDR1 is SNHLY and CDR2 is FYNNEI. CDR3 length: 15 residues. CDR3 coding DNA: TGTGCCAGCAGTGTTAGACAGGGGGCTAAGGAGACCCAGTACTTC. Protein: CASSVRQGAKETQYF. The variable domain in full, with the rest retrieved from reference TRBV2 and TRBJ2-5, is EPEVTQTPSHQVTQMGQEVILRCVPISNHLYFYWYRQILGQKVEFLVSFYNNEISEKSEIFDDQFSVERPDGSNFTLKIRSTKLEDSAMYFCASSVRQGAKETQYFGPGTRLLVL.

A few counts support this clone. The chain has TRBV7-2 and TRBJ2-3, with D unresolved. Germline CDR1 reads SGHTA; CDR2 reads FQGNSA. V lost 2 bases and J lost 4, with 4 bases in between. CDR3 length: 12 amino acids. The DNA for the CDR3 is TGTGCCAGCAGCTTATCATCAGATACGCAGTATTTT. As protein: CASSLSSDTQYF.

This clone appeared a few times. CDR3 DNA sequence: TGCAGCGCGGCACAGGGGGACAATGAGCAGTTCTTC. Translated, it gives CSAAQGDNEQFF. V and J are TRBV29-1 and TRBJ2-1, with TRBD1 matching 8 bases. Germline V gives CDR1 SQVTM, CDR2 ANQGSEA. The V gene end was trimmed by 7 bases and the J gene end by 5 bases; junction bases not matched to a gene: 4. This CDR3 is 12 amino acids long.

This clone is large by share. The chain has TRBV7-9 and TRBJ2-5; 9 bases match TRBD1. V was clipped by 4 bases and J by 5 bases; unmatched bases: 11. The CDR3 sequence is 16 residues long. The germline gives CDR1 SEHNR, CDR2 FQNEAQ (reference sequence). CDR3 DNA sequence: TGTGCCAGCAGCTACCGGGACAGGGCGACCGAGGAGACCCAGTACTTC. This sequence encodes CASSYRDRATEETQYF.

The chain has TRBV30 and TRBJ1-4; maybe TRBD1 (5 bases). The V end was cut by 7 bases, the J end by 2 bases, with 11 bases between. Germline V gives CDR1 GTSNPN, CDR2 SVGIG (reference sequence). This CDR3 is built from 13 residues. The CDR3 spells CASGGGTNEKLFF. Written as DNA, the CDR3 is TGTGCCTCTGGTGGGGGGACTAATGAAAAACTGTTTTTT.

The chain uses TRBV6-5 and TRBJ2-7; D gene ambiguous. Trimming removed 3 bases at V and 6 bases at J, with 15 bases between. Germline lookup yields CDR1 MNHEY and CDR2 SVGAGI. The length of the CDR3 is 14 residues. The CDR3 loop is CASSYFGDSGEQYF. In nucleotides, the CDR3 is TGTGCCAGCAGTTATTTCGGAGACTCGGGCGAGCAGTACTTC.

This chain connects TRBV2 to TRBJ2-3; 7 bases align to TRBD2. CDR1 SNHLY and CDR2 FYNNEI come from the germline V gene. The CDR3 sequence is 15 residues long. The V and J ends lost 4 bases and 2 bases, in that order; junction bases with no gene match: 6. The CDR3 sequence is CASSAQRGPTDTQYF. The CDR3 DNA follows: TGTGCCAGCAGTGCCCAGCGGGGACCCACAGATACGCAGTATTTT.

The chain has TRBV25-1 and TRBJ2-3; TRBD1 aligns across 9 bases. CDR1 and CDR2 (germline): MGHDK, SYGVNS. The J segment lost 2 bases and the V segment lost 4 bases, leaving 7 bases of the junction unmatched. CDR3 length: 16 amino acids. CDR3 DNA sequence: TGTGCCAGCAGTGGAGGCGGGACAGGGCTCACAGATACGCAGTATTTT. Translated, it gives CASSGGGTGLTDTQYF.

This chain uses TRBV7-3 with TRBJ2-1, with 7 bases fitting TRBD1. CDR1 is SGHTA, CDR2 FQGTGA, per germline. The V gene end was trimmed by 5 bases and the J gene end by 0 bases; junction bases not matched to a gene: 10. The CDR3 totals 17 residues. CDR3 loop: CASSKQGRSSSYNEQFF. The CDR3 nucleotides read TGTGCCAGCAGCAAACAGGGGCGGTCCAGCTCCTACAATGAGCAGTTCTTC.

V is TRBV20-1 and J is TRBJ1-5; D not certain. The germline V gene encodes CDR1 DFQATT and CDR2 SNEGSKA (reference sequence). Between the trimmed V and J ends, which lost 6 bases and 6 bases, there was a span of 6 bases. The CDR3 runs to 10 residues. The CDR3 DNA reads TGCAGTGCCGGGGTTCAGCCCCAGCATTTT. Translated, it gives CSAGVQPQHF.

J is TRBJ1-6 and V is TRBV7-9; a possible D gene is TRBD1 (6 bases). CDR3 size: 15 residues. Germline V gene data show CDR1 as SEHNR and CDR2 as FQNEAQ (reference sequence). Trimming left V 2 bases short and J 7 bases short, with 12 bases between. The chain's CDR3 is CASSLIDRSNSPLHF. For the CDR3, the DNA is TGTGCCAGCAGCTTAATCGACAGGTCCAATTCACCCCTCCACTTT.